What follows is one T cell receptor beta chain and its context. The target antigen is unknown. The data derive from a study of beta chain features in type 1 diabetes. CDR1 SGHTA and CDR2 FQGNSA come from the germline V gene. There are 16 residues in the CDR3. Trimming removed 2 bases from V and 0 bases from J; junction bases left unmatched: 5. There was one heparinised blood draw per donor, averaging roughly 120 mL. CD45RO/CCR7/CD25/CD127/CD95/CD27 staining was used to isolate CD4+ naive, central memory, regulatory and stem cell-like memory cells by sorting. Expressed TCRB transcripts were sequenced because the isolated RNA had all been reverse transcribed beforehand. Sequenced by immunoSEQ multiplex PCR; TCRdb stores in-frame clones only, minus some. The data contain about 370,000 clones, about 15% of them seen just once; the ten biggest clones take up 0.019%. Study-wide results and limits: Patients' naive, central memory and regulatory TCRB repertoires appeared more alike than those of healthy donors.

Sequencing was performed on naive CD4+ T cells from blood. V usage is TRBV7-2 and J usage is TRBJ1-1; 8 bases agree with TRBD1. The receptor's source is a woman aged 18-29 years in good health. CDR3 sequence reads: CASSLRGDRMNTEAFF. In DNA form, the CDR3 reads TGTGCCAGCAGCTTAAGGGGGGACAGGATGAACACTGAAGCTTTCTTT.